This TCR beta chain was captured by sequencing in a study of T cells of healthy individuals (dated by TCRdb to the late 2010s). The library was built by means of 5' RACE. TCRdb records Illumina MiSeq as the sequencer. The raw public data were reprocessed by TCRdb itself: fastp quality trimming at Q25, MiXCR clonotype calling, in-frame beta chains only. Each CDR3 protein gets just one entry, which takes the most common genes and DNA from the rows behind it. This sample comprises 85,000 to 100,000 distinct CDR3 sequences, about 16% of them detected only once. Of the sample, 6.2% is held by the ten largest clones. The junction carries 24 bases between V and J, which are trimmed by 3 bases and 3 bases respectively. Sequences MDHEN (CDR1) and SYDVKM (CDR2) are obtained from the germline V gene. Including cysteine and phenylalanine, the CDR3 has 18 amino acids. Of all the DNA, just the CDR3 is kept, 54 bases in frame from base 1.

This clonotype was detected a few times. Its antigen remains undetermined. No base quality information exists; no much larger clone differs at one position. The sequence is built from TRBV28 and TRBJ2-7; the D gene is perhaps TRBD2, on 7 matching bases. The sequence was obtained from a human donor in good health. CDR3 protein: CASSFPLKGEGWDYEQYF. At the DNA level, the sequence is TGTGCCAGCAGTTTCCCGCTTAAGGGGGAGGGCTGGGACTACGAGCAGTACTTC. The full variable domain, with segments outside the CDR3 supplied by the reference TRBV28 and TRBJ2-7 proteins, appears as DVKVTQSSRYLVKRTGEKVFLECVQDMDHENMFWYRQDPGLGLRLIYFSYDVKMKEKGDIPEGYSVSREKKERFSLILESASTNQTSMYLCASSFPLKGEGWDYEQYFGPGTRLTVT.